Following are 6 T cell receptor beta chains from one sample sequenced in a study of blood T cell dynamics during melanoma immunotherapy. Time point described: pre-treatment baseline. Memory T cells counted as immune-effector cells when CD3+ CD4- CD8+ CD45RA- CD45RO-high CD27- CCR7-. Study conclusions and caveats: Among sorted CD8+ subsets, immune-effector cells had the highest clonality and cell-free DNA similarity.

No cognate antigen is known for these TCRs. The assay was immunoSEQ multiplex PCR, and TCRdb's table has in-frame clones only and misses some. There are about 690 clones in the sample; more than 70% occur only once, and 9.5% to 15% lies in the top ten. The material was CD8+ T cells from blood, obtained from a patient treated with checkpoint blockade. These TCRs come from a human donor with melanoma.

The chain is built from TRBV10-3 and TRBJ2-5; 8 bases are a match to TRBD1. The CDR3 contains 13 residues. Germline V gene lookup returns CDR1 ENHRY and CDR2 SYGVKD. V shed 8 bases and J 3 bases; nucleotides not matched to a gene: 5. The CDR3 DNA is TGTGCCATCCGCGACAGGGGCGAAGAGACCCAGTACTTC. This sequence encodes CAIRDRGEETQYF.

The V gene is TRBV4-3, the J gene TRBJ2-7; 8 bases map to TRBD1. The CDR3 totals 16 residues. Losses at the gene ends were 0 bases for V and 3 bases for J; bases not matched to a gene: 7. Germline lookup yields CDR1 LGHNA and CDR2 YSLEER. The CDR3 region has the DNA TGCGCCAGCAGCCAAGACCCCCGGGACAGGAACTACGAGCAGTACTTC. Translation gives CASSQDPRDRNYEQYF.

There are a few counts of this clone. The CDR3 reads CAIGVGQGAYEQYF. DNA for the CDR3: TGTGCCATAGGGGTAGGGCAGGGGGCTTACGAGCAGTACTTC. The V call is TRBV10-3, the J call TRBJ2-7; 8 bases align to TRBD1. J lost 4 bases, V lost 9 bases, and 11 bases had no gene match. The CDR3 is made up of 14 amino acids. Germline-derived CDR1 and CDR2 are ENHRY and SYGVKD.

The chain recombines TRBV11-3 with TRBJ2-1, with 12 bases fitting TRBD2. The CDR3 is 17 amino acids. V was clipped by 5 bases and J by 5 bases; unmatched bases: 10. Germline V gene lookup returns CDR1 SGHNT and CDR2 YENEEA. DNA for the CDR3: TGTGCCAGCAGCCCCGGGACTAGCGGGCCTTACAACAATGAGCAGTTCTTC. It yields the protein CASSPGTSGPYNNEQFF.

The rearrangement joins TRBV28 to TRBJ2-1; 9 nucleotides match TRBD2. The ends lost 4 bases at V and 2 bases at J; junction bases unmatched: 3. Germline V gene data show CDR1 as MDHEN and CDR2 as SYDVKM. The CDR3 has 15 amino acids. CDR3 DNA sequence: TGTGCCAGCAGTTATGGCGGGAGGGCCTACAATGAGCAGTTCTTC. Its protein is CASSYGGRAYNEQFF.

The chain carries TRBV6-6 and TRBJ2-2, with TRBD1 as a possible D gene (5 bases). Trimming took off 2 bases at V and 2 bases at J, with 9 bases between the two ends. This CDR3 region has 15 residues. CDR1 is MNHNY and CDR2 is SVGAGI in the germline V gene (reference sequence). The CDR3 DNA sequence: TGTGCCAGCAGTTACGCCGACAGAAACACCGGGGAGCTGTTTTTT. Protein: CASSYADRNTGELFF.